Listed below are T cell receptor beta chains from one sample, sequenced in a study of neurological immune-mediated disorders. TCRdb passed the 5' RACE reads through MiXCR, listing each CDR3 protein once. The sample yields about 27,000 distinct CDR3 sequences, 3.3% seen once. Material: PBMCs. The receptors shown here come from a woman aged 25 to 45 with multiple sclerosis. CDR3s include the opening cysteine and the closing phenylalanine or tryptophan. D genes are given only for firm matches. Only some rows state a clone size, as once, few, many or a class for expanded clones.

d_call cdr3_length clone_size j_call v_call cdr3_nt cdr3_aa
- 13 - TRBJ2-7 TRBV5-5 TGTGCCAGCAGCTTGGTTACAAGGTACGAGCAGTACTTC CASSLVTRYEQYF
- 15 many TRBJ1-6 TRBV6-1 TGTGCCAGCAGTGAAATAAACAGTTGGAATTCACCCCTCCACTTT CASSEINSWNSPLHF
- 13 few TRBJ1-6 TRBV9 TGTGCCAGCAGCGTAGGAAAGGATTCACCCCTCCACTTT CASSVGKDSPLHF
TRBD2 16 many TRBJ2-2 TRBV12-3/TRBV12-4 TGTGCCAGCAACGGCGCTAGCGGCTCGAACACCGGGGAGCTGTTTTTT CASNGASGSNTGELFF
- 14 many TRBJ2-2 TRBV5-1 TGCGCCAGCAGCCTGGACCCTGCCACCGGGGAGCTGTTTTTT CASSLDPATGELFF
TRBD2 14 many TRBJ2-1 TRBV7-2 TGTGCCAGCAGCTTAGCCCTAGCGGGGAATGAGCAGTTCTTC CASSLALAGNEQFF
- 12 many TRBJ2-1 TRBV7-2 TGTGCCAGCAGCCCGCACGGTAATGAGCAGTTCTTC CASSPHGNEQFF
TRBD2 14 many TRBJ2-2 TRBV20-1 TGCAGTGCTGCGACGGGAGGAGGGAACGGGGAGCTGTTTTTT CSAATGGGNGELFF
TRBD2 14 many TRBJ2-5 TRBV7-2 TGTGCCAGCCACGATAACAGCGGGAGGGAGACCCAGTACTTC CASHDNSGRETQYF
TRBD2 16 many TRBJ2-2 TRBV20-1 TGCAGTGCTAGAGATCATACTAGCGGTAACACCGGGGAGCTGTTTTTT CSARDHTSGNTGELFF
- 12 many TRBJ1-4 TRBV12-3/TRBV12-4 TGTGCCAGCAGCCTCCTGGATGAAAAACTGTTTTTT CASSLLDEKLFF
- 14 many TRBJ2-7 TRBV9 TGTGCCAGCAGCGTCTGGGACGGTACCTACGAGCAGTACTTC CASSVWDGTYEQYF
TRBD1 17 - TRBJ2-7 TRBV15 TGTGCCACCAGCAGGAACATCCCGGGACAGGTAAACTACGAGCAGTACTTC CATSRNIPGQVNYEQYF
TRBD1 12 medium-sized TRBJ2-1 TRBV12-3/TRBV12-4 TGTGCCAGCGGCCCGACAGGGGTCGAGCAGTTCTTC CASGPTGVEQFF
TRBD2 13 many TRBJ2-7 TRBV5-1 TGCGCCAGCAGCCGGGAGGGGCTTTACGAGCAGTACTTC CASSREGLYEQYF
- 14 many TRBJ2-5 TRBV12-3/TRBV12-4 TGTGCCAGCAGTTGGGGGGTCGACTCAGGGACCCAGTACTTC CASSWGVDSGTQYF
TRBD1 15 many TRBJ2-7 TRBV6-5 TGTGCCAGCAGCAACACCGGGACAGGGGCTTACGAGCAGTACTTC CASSNTGTGAYEQYF
- 11 many TRBJ1-2 TRBV29-1 TGCAGCGTTGTATGGGGAAGAGGCTACACCTTC CSVVWGRGYTF
- 14 many TRBJ1-1 TRBV29-1 TGCAGCGTTGTGGGCGGCCCTCGGAACACTGAAGCTTTCTTT CSVVGGPRNTEAFF
- 12 many TRBJ1-2 TRBV20-1 TGCAGTGCCGTCGAAGGCGGGCTTGGCTACACCTTC CSAVEGGLGYTF
- 13 many TRBJ2-2 TRBV7-2 TGTGCCAGCAGCTTCGCGGGCACCGGGGAGCTGTTTTTT CASSFAGTGELFF
- 13 many TRBJ1-3 TRBV5-1 TGCGCCAGCAGCTGGGACCTTGGAAACACCATATATTTT CASSWDLGNTIYF
- 15 medium-sized TRBJ2-5 TRBV20-1 TGCAGTGCTTCGGACAGAACTTGGTACCAAGAGACCCAGTACTTC CSASDRTWYQETQYF
TRBD2 15 many TRBJ2-3 TRBV5-1 TGCGCCAGCAGCTTGTGGGGGGGAGCGCCGGATACGCAGTATTTT CASSLWGGAPDTQYF
- 14 many TRBJ2-5 TRBV5-1 TGCGCCAGCAGCTTAACGGGGTGGCAAGAGACCCAGTACTTC CASSLTGWQETQYF
- 13 many TRBJ1-3 TRBV6-5 TGTGCCAGCAGCCGAACCTCTGGAAACACCATATATTTT CASSRTSGNTIYF
TRBD2 16 - TRBJ2-1 TRBV5-1 TGCGCCAGCAGCCGGACTAGCGGGAGAACCTACAATGAGCAGTTCTTC CASSRTSGRTYNEQFF
TRBD1 14 many TRBJ2-5 TRBV9 TGTGCCAGCAGCAAAGGGGGCTTCCAAGAGACCCAGTACTTC CASSKGGFQETQYF
- 15 many TRBJ2-5 TRBV25-1 TGTGCCAGCAGTGAATCTGGGCCAGTTCAAGAGACCCAGTACTTC CASSESGPVQETQYF
TRBD1 13 many TRBJ1-5 TRBV20-1 TGCAGTGCTAACCGACAGGGAAATCAGCCCCAGCATTTT CSANRQGNQPQHF
TRBD1 18 - TRBJ2-7 TRBV7-6 TGTGCCAGCAGCAAGGACCCGAAAACAGGGGGCGCATTATACGAGCAGTACTTC CASSKDPKTGGALYEQYF
- 13 many TRBJ2-7 TRBV7-6 TGTGCCAGCAGCCGGGACCGAACCTACGAGCAGTACTTC CASSRDRTYEQYF
- 14 many TRBJ1-2 TRBV20-1 TGCAGTGCTAGAGAGGGGAACTCTTACTATGGCTACACCTTC CSAREGNSYYGYTF
TRBD1 15 many TRBJ2-1 TRBV12-3/TRBV12-4 TGTGCCAGCAGTTTCGGAGGGACAGGGGCGGGTGAGCAGTTCTTC CASSFGGTGAGEQFF
- 13 many TRBJ1-5 TRBV5-5 TGTGCCAGCAGCCCGGGTGAGAATCAGCCCCAGCATTTT CASSPGENQPQHF
TRBD1 15 many TRBJ2-7 TRBV5-1 TGCGCCAGCAGTTTCGATTCGGGACAGGGTTACGAGCAGTACTTC CASSFDSGQGYEQYF